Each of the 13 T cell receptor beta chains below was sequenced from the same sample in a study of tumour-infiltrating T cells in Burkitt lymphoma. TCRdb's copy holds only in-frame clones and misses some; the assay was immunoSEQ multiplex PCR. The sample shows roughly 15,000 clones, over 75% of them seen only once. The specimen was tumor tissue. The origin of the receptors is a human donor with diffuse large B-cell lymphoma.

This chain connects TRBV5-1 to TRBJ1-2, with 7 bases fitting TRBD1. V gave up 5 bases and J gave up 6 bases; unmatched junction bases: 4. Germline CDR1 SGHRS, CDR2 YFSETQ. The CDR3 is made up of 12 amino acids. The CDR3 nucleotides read TGCGCCAGCAGACCCGACAGGGATGGCTACACCTTC. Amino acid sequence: CASRPDRDGYTF.

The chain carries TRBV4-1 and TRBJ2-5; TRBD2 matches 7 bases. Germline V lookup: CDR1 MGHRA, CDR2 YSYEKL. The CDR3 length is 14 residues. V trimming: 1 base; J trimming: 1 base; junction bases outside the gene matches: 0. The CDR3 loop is CASSQGGGQETQYF. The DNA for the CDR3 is TGCGCCAGCAGCCAAGGGGGGGGCCAAGAGACCCAGTACTTC.

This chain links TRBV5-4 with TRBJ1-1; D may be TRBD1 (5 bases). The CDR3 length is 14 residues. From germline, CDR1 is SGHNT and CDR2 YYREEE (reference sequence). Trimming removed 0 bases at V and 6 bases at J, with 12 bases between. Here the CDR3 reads CASSLGQGFPEAFF. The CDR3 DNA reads TGTGCCAGCAGCTTGGGGCAGGGTTTTCCTGAAGCTTTCTTT.

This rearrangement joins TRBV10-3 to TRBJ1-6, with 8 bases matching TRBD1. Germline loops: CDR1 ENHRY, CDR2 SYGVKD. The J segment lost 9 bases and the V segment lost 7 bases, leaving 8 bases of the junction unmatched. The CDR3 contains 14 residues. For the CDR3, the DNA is TGTGCCATCACCGCTGACAGGGGCGGTTCACCCCTCCACTTT. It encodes CAITADRGGSPLHF.

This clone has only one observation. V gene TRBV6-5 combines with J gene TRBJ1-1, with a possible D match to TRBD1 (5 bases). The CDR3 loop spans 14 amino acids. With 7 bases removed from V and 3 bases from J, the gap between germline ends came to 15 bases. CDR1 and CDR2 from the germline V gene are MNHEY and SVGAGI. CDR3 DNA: TGTGCCAGCAACCCATATCGAGGGGACACTGAAGCTTTCTTT. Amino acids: CASNPYRGDTEAFF.

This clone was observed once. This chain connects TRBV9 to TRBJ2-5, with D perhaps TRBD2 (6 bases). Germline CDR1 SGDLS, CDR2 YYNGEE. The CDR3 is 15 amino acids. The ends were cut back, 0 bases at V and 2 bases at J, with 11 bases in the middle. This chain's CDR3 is CASSVDAGGQETQYF. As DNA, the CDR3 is TGTGCCAGCAGCGTAGATGCAGGAGGGCAAGAGACCCAGTACTTC.

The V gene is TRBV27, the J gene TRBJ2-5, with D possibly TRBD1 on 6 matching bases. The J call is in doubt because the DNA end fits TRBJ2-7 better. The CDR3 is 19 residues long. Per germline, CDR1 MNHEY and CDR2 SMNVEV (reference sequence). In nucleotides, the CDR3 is TGTGCCAGCAGGCGCCTGGCAGGGGCGAAAGGCTACGACTCCTACGAGCAGTACTTC. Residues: CASRRLAGAKGYDSYEQYF.

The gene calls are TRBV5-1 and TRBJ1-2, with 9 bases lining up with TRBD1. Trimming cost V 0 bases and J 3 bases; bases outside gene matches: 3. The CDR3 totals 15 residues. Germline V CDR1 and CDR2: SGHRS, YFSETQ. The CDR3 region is CASSLEQGADYGYTF. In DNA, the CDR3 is TGCGCCAGCAGCTTGGAACAGGGGGCCGACTATGGCTACACCTTC.

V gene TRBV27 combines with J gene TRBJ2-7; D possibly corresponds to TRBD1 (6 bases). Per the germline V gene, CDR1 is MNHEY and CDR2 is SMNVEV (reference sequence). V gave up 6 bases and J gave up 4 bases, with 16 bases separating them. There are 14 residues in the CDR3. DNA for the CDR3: TGTGCCAGCAGCTTAACAGGGCTCGGGTACGAGCAGTACTTC. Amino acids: CASSLTGLGYEQYF.

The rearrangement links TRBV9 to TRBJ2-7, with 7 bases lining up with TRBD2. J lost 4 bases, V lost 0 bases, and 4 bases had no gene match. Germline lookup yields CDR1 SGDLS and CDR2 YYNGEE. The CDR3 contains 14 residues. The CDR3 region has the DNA TGTGCCAGCAGCGTAGCTCAAGCGGGATACGAGCAGTACTTC. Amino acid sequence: CASSVAQAGYEQYF.

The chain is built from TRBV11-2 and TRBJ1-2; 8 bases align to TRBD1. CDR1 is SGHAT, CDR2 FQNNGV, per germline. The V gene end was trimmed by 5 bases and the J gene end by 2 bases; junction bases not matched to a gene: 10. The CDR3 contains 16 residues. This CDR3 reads CASSAPDRGFNYGYTF. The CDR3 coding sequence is TGTGCCAGCAGCGCCCCAGACAGGGGTTTCAACTATGGCTACACCTTC. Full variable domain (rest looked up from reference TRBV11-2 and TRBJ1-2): EAGVAQSPRYKIIEKRQSVAFWCNPISGHATLYWYQQILGQGPKLLIQFQNNGVVDDSQLPKDRFSAERLKGVDSTLKIQPAKLEDSAVYLCASSAPDRGFNYGYTFGSGTRLTVV.

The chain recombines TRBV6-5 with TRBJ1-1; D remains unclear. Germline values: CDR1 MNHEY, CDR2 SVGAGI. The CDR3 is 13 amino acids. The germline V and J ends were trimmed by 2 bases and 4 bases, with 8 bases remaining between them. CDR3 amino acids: CASSYGRSTEAFF. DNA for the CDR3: TGTGCCAGCAGTTACGGACGCTCCACTGAAGCTTTCTTT.

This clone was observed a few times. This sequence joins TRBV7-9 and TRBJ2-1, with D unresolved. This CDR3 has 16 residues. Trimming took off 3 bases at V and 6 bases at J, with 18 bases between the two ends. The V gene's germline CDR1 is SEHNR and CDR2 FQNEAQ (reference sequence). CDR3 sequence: CASSLGIPISSNEQFF. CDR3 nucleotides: TGTGCCAGCAGCTTGGGAATACCGATCTCTTCCAATGAGCAGTTCTTC. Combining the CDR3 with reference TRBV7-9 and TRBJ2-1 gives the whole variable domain DTGVSQNPRHKITKRGQNVTFRCDPISEHNRLYWYRQTLGQGPEFLTYFQNEAQLEKSRLLSDRFSAERPKGSFSTLEIQRTEQGDSAMYLCASSLGIPISSNEQFFGPGTRLTVL.